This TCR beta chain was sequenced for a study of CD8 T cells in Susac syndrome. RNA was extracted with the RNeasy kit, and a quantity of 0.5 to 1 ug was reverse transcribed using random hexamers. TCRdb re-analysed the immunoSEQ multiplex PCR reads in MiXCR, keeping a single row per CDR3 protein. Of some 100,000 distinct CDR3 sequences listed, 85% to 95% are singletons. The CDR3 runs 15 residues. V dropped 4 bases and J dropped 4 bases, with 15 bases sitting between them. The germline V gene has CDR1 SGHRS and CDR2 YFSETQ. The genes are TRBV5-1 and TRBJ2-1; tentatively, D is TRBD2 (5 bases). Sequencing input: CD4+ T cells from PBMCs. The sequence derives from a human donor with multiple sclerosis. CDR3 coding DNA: TGCGCCAGCAGCGAGCGGACGGGCAATTACAATGAGCAGTTCTTC. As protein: CASSERTGNYNEQFF. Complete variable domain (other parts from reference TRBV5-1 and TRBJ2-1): KAGVTQTPRYLIKTRGQQVTLSCSPISGHRSVSWYQQTPGQGLQFLFEYFSETQRNKGNFPGRFSGRQFSNSRSEMNVSTLELGDSALYLCASSERTGNYNEQFFGPGTRLTVL.